The following is a T cell receptor (beta chain) sequence with its context. This receptor's antigen is unknown. Base quality data are lacking; no much larger clone is found one base away. The immunoSEQ Assay was used to sequence TCRbeta CDR3 regions. After extraction, genomic DNA underwent amplification by bias-controlled multiplex PCR, followed by high-throughput sequencing. Per the authors' processing: Collapsing and filtering of sequences were performed to quantify the absolute abundance of each unique TCRbeta CDR3 region. T cell fraction was estimated by normalization of TCRbeta template counts to usable DNA, with usable DNA being measured through amplification of reference genes present in all nucleated cells. Repertoire TCRs were annotated as SARS-CoV-2-specific when V gene, CDR3 amino acid sequence and J gene were exactly matched to a known reactive TCR set. The reference SARS-CoV-2 TCR set came from MIRA and was filtered for enrichment in COVID-19-positive ImmuneCODE repertoires, removing public or cross-reactive TCRs. Based on the MIRA antigens, annotated TCRs were further analysed at the level of specific ORF or position within ORF. Depth was the summed frequency of annotated unique rearrangements, while breadth was defined as annotated unique rearrangements over total unique productive rearrangements. Two-sided Wilcoxon rank-sum tests were applied when comparing TCR breadth between groups. The table comes from immuneACCESS by way of TCRdb, which keeps in-frame sequences with V and J called. Part of the clones is missing from these tables; in studies checked, under half for an unresolved V gene and the rest for unknown reasons. The DNA gave D and trimming, while V, J and clone size come from that table. The sample table records some 480,000 clones; roughly nine tenths of these occur just once. The top ten clonotypes cover roughly 13% of the sample.

CDR3 length: 14 amino acids, cysteine to phenylalanine. The entry retains the CDR3 DNA only, 42 bases that are in frame from base 1. CDR1 and CDR2, per the germline V gene, are MDHEN and SYDVKM. Germline trimming: 4 bases from V, 6 bases from J; junction bases outside gene matches: 8. This sample is part of a study of Ad26.COV2.S vaccination and SARS-CoV-2 variants (dated by TCRdb to 2020 to 2023). Regarding the research as a whole: Vaccine-arm donors were drawn from COV1001, a multicentre, randomized, double-blind, placebo-controlled phase I-IIa trial of Ad26.COV2.S in healthy adults. Ad26.COV2.S was given intramuscularly at 5x10^10 or 1x10^11 viral particles, as a single shot or as two shots 56 days apart. TCRbeta repertoire sequencing was used to assess the specificity and breadth of SARS-CoV-2-reactive T cell receptors after Ad26.COV2.S vaccination. The TCR-sequenced set comprised approximately 30 samples: some 19 Ad26.COV2.S vaccine recipients, 5 placebo recipients and 8 SARS-CoV-2 convalescent individuals. Trial participants were randomized into five groups of five: low-dose or high-dose Ad26.COV2.S given once or twice, or placebo on both occasions. Investigators did not know the trial group allocation while performing experiments and assessing outcomes. Beyond this particular receptor, the publication reports: Vaccine and placebo recipients had comparable non-spike TCR breadth, which fits with the vaccine containing only spike. Higher spike-specific TCR breadth was observed in Ad26.COV2.S recipients than in placebo recipients (P = 0.0014). The study was not powered to compare responses between vaccine doses or regimens. According to the authors, total T cell responses may have been underestimated by the TCR breadth and depth analyses. Substantial breadth of spike-specific CD8+ and CD4+ T cell responses was reported after vaccination.

The treatment or condition label for this specimen denotes: around 19 received Ad26.COV2.S at low or high dose, single or two shots; 5 received placebo; per-sample allocation not given. For vaccine and placebo recipients, the sequenced repertoires came from samples collected on day 63 after the first injection. In Cohort 1b, about two dozen adults aged 18-55 years were enrolled at a single site in Boston, USA, between 29 July and 7 August 2020. As a vaccine, Ad26.COV2.S was a replication-incompetent adenovirus type 26 vector that expressed a prefusion-stabilized SARS-CoV-2 spike protein derived from the original Wuhan strain.

The clonotype originates from a person between 18 and 59 years old who received the Ad26.COV2.S COVID-19 vaccine or a placebo. This sample comprised peripheral blood, obtained in a trial of Ad26.COV2.S vaccine versus placebo. This receptor chain uses TRBV28 and TRBJ1-1; 7 junctional bases match TRBD1. Here the CDR3 is given as CASSSAGTAPEAFF. The sequenced DNA is TGTGCCAGCAGTTCCGCCGGGACAGCTCCTGAAGCTTTCTTT. With the rest looked up from the reference TRBV28 and TRBJ1-1 genes rather than sequenced, the full variable domain is DVKVTQSSRYLVKRTGEKVFLECVQDMDHENMFWYRQDPGLGLRLIYFSYDVKMKEKGDIPEGYSVSREKKERFSLILESASTNQTSMYLCASSSAGTAPEAFFGQGTRLTVV.